The clone carrying this T cell receptor (beta chain) was found once. The data are from a study of blood T cell repertoires in COVID-19. About the research overall: Samples of COVID-19 (acute and convalescent) were obtained from the United States, Italy and Spain. The analysed material was cDNA or gDNA that came from T cells, B-cell-depleted T cells, or PBMCs.

Authors' methods: Amplification of reference gene primers provided the estimated nucleated cell counts. The table came from immunoSEQ multiplex PCR; TCRdb's copy has only in-frame clones and leaves some out. Clone size and V and J calls were adopted from that table, with D and trimming inferred from the DNA. The repertoire holds fewer than 250,000 clones, around four fifths seen once, with roughly 20% in the top ten. Sequences were obtained from peripheral blood. The clonotype originates from a human donor in a cohort sampled during active COVID-19.

The CDR3 loop is CASRSAGVSGNTIYF. CDR3 bases: TGTGCCAGCAGATCAGCGGGTGTCTCTGGAAACACCATATATTTT. The rearrangement joins TRBV27 to TRBJ1-3; D is undetermined. V was pared by 6 bases and J by 0 bases, with 12 bases between. CDR3 length: 15 amino acids. Germline V gene lookup returns CDR1 MNHEY and CDR2 SMNVEV (reference sequence).